This TCR beta chain was sequenced in a study of shared clonotypes between healthy human individuals. With regard to this clone: The antigen remains undetermined.

Every one of the donors was a Caucasian adult that lived in Nashville, Tennessee. An assay was performed, and its level was deep. Per the study methods: With immunoSEQ giving junction-only sequences and no quality scores, filtering differed. Sequencing was performed with immunoSEQ multiplex PCR; in TCRdb, only in-frame clones are kept and a portion is missing. That table gives V, J and clone size, and the DNA gave D and trimming. The data show roughly 2.6 million clones, about 92% seen once. CDR3 length equals 16 residues. Germline V gene lookup returns CDR1 MNHEY and CDR2 SMNVEV (reference sequence). With 0 bases removed from V and 2 bases from J, the gap between germline ends came to 13 bases. Study results and caveats: The sharing of about 5.3% of naive CD4 clonotypes was seen across several donors.

Sequencing was done on a sample of naive CD4+ T cells sorted from blood. This sample's subset: CD45RA+ positively selected. The V and J genes are TRBV27 and TRBJ1-2, with a possible D match to TRBD1 (6 bases). This TCR came from a man between 18 and 35 years old in good health. The CDR3 loop reads CASSLSSFGQNYGYTF. CDR3 DNA: TGTGCCAGCAGTTTATCCTCGTTTGGACAGAACTATGGCTACACCTTC.